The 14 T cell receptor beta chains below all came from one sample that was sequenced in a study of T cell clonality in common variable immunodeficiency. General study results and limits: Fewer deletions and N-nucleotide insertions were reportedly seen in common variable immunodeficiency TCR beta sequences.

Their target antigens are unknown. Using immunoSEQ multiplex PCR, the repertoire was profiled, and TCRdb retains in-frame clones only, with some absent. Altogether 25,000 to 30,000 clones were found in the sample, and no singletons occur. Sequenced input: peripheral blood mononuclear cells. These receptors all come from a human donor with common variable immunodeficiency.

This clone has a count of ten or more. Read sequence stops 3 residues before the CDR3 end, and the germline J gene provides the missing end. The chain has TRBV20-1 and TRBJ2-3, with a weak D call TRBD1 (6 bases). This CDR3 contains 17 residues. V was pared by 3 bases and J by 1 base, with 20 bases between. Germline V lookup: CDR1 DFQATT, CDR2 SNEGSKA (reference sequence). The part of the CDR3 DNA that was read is TGCAGTGCTAGGGCCCCCCTTACTCGGACAGGCACAGATACG. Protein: CSARAPLTRTGTDT. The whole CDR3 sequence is CSARAPLTRTGTDTQYF.

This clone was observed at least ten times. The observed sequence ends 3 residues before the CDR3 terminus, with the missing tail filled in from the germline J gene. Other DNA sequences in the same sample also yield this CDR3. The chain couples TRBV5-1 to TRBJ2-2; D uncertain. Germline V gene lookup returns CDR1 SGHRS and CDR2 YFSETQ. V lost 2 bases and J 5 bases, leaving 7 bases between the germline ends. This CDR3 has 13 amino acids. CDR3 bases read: TGCGCCAGCAGCTTAGGTGAAACCGGGGAG. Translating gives CASSLGETGE. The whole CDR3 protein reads CASSLGETGELFF.

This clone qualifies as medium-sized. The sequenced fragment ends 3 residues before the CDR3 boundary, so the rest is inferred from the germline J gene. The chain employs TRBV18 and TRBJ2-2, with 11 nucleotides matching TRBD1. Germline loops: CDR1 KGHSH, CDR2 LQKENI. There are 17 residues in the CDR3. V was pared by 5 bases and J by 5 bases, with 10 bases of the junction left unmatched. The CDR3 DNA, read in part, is TGTGCCAGCTCAGACGGGACAGGGGGAACGAGGACCGGGGAG. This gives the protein CASSDGTGGTRTGE. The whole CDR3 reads CASSDGTGGTRTGELFF.

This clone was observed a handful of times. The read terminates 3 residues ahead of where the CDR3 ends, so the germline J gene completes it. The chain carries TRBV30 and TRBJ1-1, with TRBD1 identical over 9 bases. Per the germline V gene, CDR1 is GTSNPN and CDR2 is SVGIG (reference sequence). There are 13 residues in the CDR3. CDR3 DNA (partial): TGTGCCTGGAGGAACAGGGGGCGGGCCAAA. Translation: CAWRNRGRAK. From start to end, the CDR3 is CAWRNRGRAKAFF.

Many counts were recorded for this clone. The part of the CDR3 DNA that was read is TGTGCCAGTAGTCTATCGGCGGGAGGGACTGAA. As protein: CASSLSAGGTE. The full CDR3 is CASSLSAGGTEAFF. The chain is built from TRBV19 and TRBJ1-1; D gene unclear. The read ends 3 residues shy of where the CDR3 ends; the end is completed using the germline J gene. Germline loops: CDR1 LNHDA, CDR2 SQIVND (reference sequence). This CDR3 spans 14 amino acids. The germline V and J ends were trimmed by 5 bases and 5 bases, with 15 bases remaining between them.

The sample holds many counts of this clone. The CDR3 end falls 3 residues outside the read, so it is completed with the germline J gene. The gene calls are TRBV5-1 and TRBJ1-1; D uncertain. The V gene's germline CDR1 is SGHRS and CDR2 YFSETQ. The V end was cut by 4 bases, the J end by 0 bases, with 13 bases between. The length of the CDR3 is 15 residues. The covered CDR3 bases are TGCGCCAGCAGCAAGTCAGATACCCTGAACACTGAA. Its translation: CASSKSDTLNTE. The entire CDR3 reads CASSKSDTLNTEAFF.

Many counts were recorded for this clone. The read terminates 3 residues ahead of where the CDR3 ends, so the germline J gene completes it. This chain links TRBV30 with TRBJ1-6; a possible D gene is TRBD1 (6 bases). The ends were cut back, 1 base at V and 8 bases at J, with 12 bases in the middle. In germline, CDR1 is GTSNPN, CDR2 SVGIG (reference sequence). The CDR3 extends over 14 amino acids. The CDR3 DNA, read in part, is TGTGCCTGGAGTGCAAAACAGGGCCATTCACCC. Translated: CAWSAKQGHSP. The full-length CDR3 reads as CAWSAKQGHSPLHF.

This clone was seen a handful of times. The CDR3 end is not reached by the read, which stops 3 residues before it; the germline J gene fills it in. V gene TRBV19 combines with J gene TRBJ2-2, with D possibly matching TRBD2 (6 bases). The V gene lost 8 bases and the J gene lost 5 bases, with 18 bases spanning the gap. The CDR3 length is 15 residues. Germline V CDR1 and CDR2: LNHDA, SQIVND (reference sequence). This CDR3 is CASVPGGPVTGELFF. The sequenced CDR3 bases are TGTGCCAGTGTCCCTGGAGGGCCGGTGACCGGGGAG.

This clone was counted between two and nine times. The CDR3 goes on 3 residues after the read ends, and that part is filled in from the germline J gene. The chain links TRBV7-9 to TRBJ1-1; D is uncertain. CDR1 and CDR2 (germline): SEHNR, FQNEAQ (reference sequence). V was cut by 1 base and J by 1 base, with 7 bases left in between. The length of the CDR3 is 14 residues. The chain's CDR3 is CASSLGRANTEAFF. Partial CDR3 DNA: TGTGCCAGCAGCTTAGGGCGGGCGAACACTGAA.

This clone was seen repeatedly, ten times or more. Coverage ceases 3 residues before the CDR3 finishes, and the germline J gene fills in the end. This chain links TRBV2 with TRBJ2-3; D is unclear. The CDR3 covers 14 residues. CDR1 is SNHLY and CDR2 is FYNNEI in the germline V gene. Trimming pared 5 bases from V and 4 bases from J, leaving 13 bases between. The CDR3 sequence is CASSQDRGPDTQYF. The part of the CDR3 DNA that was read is TGTGCCAGCAGTCAGGATCGTGGCCCAGATACG.

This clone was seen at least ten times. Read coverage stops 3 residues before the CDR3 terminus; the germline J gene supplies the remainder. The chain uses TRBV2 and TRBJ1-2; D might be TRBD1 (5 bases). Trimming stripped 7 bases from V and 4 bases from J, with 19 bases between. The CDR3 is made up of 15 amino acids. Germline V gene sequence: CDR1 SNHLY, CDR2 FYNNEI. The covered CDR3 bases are TGTGCCAGCATTAGGGAAGCCCAGGGTGGCTATGGC. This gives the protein CASIREAQGGYG. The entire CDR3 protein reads CASIREAQGGYGYTF.

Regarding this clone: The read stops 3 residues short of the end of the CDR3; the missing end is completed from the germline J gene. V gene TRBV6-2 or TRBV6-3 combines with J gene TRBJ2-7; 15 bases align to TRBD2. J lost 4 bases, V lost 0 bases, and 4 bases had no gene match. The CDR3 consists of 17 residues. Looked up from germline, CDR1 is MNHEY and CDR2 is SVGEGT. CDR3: CASSYSRTSGRGYEQYF. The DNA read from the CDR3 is TGTGCCAGCAGTTACTCCCGGACTAGCGGGAGGGGTTACGAG.

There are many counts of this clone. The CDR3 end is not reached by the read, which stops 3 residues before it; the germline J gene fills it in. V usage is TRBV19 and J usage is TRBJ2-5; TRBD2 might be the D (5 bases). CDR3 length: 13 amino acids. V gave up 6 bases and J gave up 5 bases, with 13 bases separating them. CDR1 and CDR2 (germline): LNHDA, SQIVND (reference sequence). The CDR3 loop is CASRKAAWETQYF. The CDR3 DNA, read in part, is TGTGCCAGTAGGAAAGCGGCGTGGGAGACC.

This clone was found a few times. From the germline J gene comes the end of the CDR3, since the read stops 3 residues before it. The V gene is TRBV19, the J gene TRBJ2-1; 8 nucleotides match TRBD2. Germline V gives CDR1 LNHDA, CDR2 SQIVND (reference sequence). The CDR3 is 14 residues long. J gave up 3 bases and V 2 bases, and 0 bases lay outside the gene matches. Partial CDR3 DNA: TGTGCCAGTAGTATAACTAGCGGCTACAATGAG. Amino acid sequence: CASSITSGYNE. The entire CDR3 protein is CASSITSGYNEQFF.